The present TCR beta chain was sequenced within a study of PD-1 blockade in classical Hodgkin lymphoma. Produced via immunoSEQ multiplex PCR; TCRdb's table is partial and in-frame only. This table has 80,000 to 100,000 clones, roughly 76% appearing once. The CDR3 covers 15 residues. The germline CDR1 and CDR2 sequences are MDHEN and SYDVKM. V shed 6 bases and J 6 bases; nucleotides not matched to a gene: 10. Exposure to brentuximab vedotin varied, and each patient had relapsed following autologous stem cell transplantation. The sample was peripheral blood mononuclear cells (PBMCs), taken before the second cycle of nivolumab. The J gene is TRBJ2-7, the V gene TRBV28, with 11 bases aligning to TRBD2. The source of this sequence is a human donor with classical Hodgkin lymphoma. CDR3 amino acids: CASRALLAGVGEQYF. Written as DNA, the CDR3 is TGTGCCAGCAGGGCTCTACTAGCGGGAGTCGGCGAGCAGTACTTC.